These 17 T cell receptor beta chains came from one sample sequenced in a study of shared clonotypes between healthy human individuals. Clones were read by immunoSEQ multiplex PCR, and TCRdb kept only the in-frame ones, dropping some. The sample consists of around 510,000 clones, 70% to 80% of them appearing once. Sequenced sample: PBMCs. The receptor source for this set is a middle-aged woman in good health. Some clones in this sample may be carry-over from other donors' samples.

A remark on this clone: This clone may be a read error of a much larger clone one base away. The chain combines TRBV7-8 with TRBJ2-6; D remains unclear. Germline assignment: CDR1 SGHVS and CDR2 FQNEAQ. The CDR3 is made up of 14 amino acids. Trimming left V 5 bases short and J 0 bases short, with 5 bases between. The CDR3 sequence is CASSRASGANVLTF. The DNA of the CDR3 is TGTGCCAGCAGCAGGGCCTCTGGGGCCAACGTCCTGACTTTC.

The chain carries TRBV10-3 and TRBJ2-2; a possible D gene is TRBD2 (5 bases). The germline CDR1 and CDR2 sequences are ENHRY and SYGVKD. This CDR3 has 13 amino acids. With 7 bases removed from V and 4 bases from J, the gap between germline ends came to 10 bases. The DNA of the CDR3 is TGTGCCATCACAAACGAGGGCACCGGGGAGCTGTTTTTT. Protein: CAITNEGTGELFF.

J is TRBJ1-4 and V is TRBV5-4, with D perhaps matching TRBD1 (6 bases). The CDR3 covers 16 residues. Trimming left V 4 bases short and J 4 bases short, with 17 bases between. Germline lookup yields CDR1 SGHNT and CDR2 YYREEE (reference sequence). CDR3: CASSPKSTGLNEKLFF. In DNA, the CDR3 is TGTGCCAGCAGCCCAAAATCGACAGGCCTTAATGAAAAACTGTTTTTT.

The rearrangement links TRBV28 to TRBJ1-4; D remains unclear. This CDR3 has 15 amino acids. Per the germline V gene, CDR1 is MDHEN and CDR2 is SYDVKM. V lost 4 bases to trimming and J lost 0 bases, with 9 bases between them. CDR3 sequence: CASSSPAATNEKLFF. DNA for the CDR3: TGTGCCAGCAGTTCCCCCGCTGCAACTAATGAAAAACTGTTTTTT.

The chain employs TRBV7-6 and TRBJ2-3; 9 bases fit TRBD1. Germline V gene data show CDR1 as SGHVS and CDR2 as FNYEAQ. Germline trimming cut 2 bases from V and 13 bases from J; bases unmatched to any gene: 10. The CDR3 extends over 14 amino acids. The CDR3 loop is CASSLNGNRDREYF. In DNA form, the CDR3 reads TGTGCCAGCAGCTTAAATGGAAACCGGGACAGGGAGTATTTT.

The rearrangement uses TRBV29-1 and TRBJ1-3; D gene unclear. Trimming cost V 5 bases and J 4 bases, with 6 bases left between them. This CDR3 comprises 11 residues. CDR1 is SQVTM, CDR2 ANQGSEA, per germline. DNA for the CDR3: TGCAGCGTTCAGAGGGGAAACACCATATATTTT. Its translation: CSVQRGNTIYF.

The chain couples TRBV30 to TRBJ1-2; no firm D call. Trimming left V 4 bases short and J 5 bases short, with 8 bases between. Germline CDR1 and CDR2: GTSNPN and SVGIG (reference sequence). The CDR3 extends over 11 amino acids. CDR3 sequence reads: CAWNPGYGYTF. Written as DNA, the CDR3 is TGTGCCTGGAATCCGGGGTATGGCTACACCTTC. Full variable domain (outside the CDR3, taken from reference TRBV30 and TRBJ1-2): SQTIHQWPATLVQPVGSPLSLECTVEGTSNPNLYWYRQAAGRGLQLLFYSVGIGQISSEVPQNLSASRPQDRQFILSSKKLLLSDSGFYLCAWNPGYGYTFGSGTRLTVV.

Regarding this clone: Other nucleotide sequences in the sample specify the same CDR3. The genes are TRBV27 and TRBJ2-7; no reliable D call. Germline V gene lookup returns CDR1 MNHEY and CDR2 SMNVEV (reference sequence). V was pared by 5 bases and J by 0 bases, with 8 bases between. The CDR3 is made up of 13 amino acids. CDR3 coding DNA: TGTGCCAGCAGTCCACTAAGCTCCTACGAGCAGTACTTC. Translation gives CASSPLSSYEQYF.

CDR3 nucleotides: TGTGCCAGCAGCCCCGGGACTAGCGGGAGGGTGGGTAGGGAGACCCAGTACTTC. This gives the protein CASSPGTSGRVGRETQYF. This chain joins TRBV5-4 and TRBJ2-5; TRBD2 aligns across 16 bases. The CDR3 is made up of 18 amino acids. Germline trimming cut 4 bases from V and 5 bases from J; bases unmatched to any gene: 11. Germline values: CDR1 SGHNT, CDR2 YYREEE (reference sequence).

The rearrangement uses TRBV11-2 and TRBJ2-1; 8 bases agree with TRBD1. Germline loops: CDR1 SGHAT, CDR2 FQNNGV. The CDR3 is 14 amino acids. J lost 5 bases, V lost 5 bases, and 5 bases had no gene match. The CDR3 sequence is CASSLDRAHNEQFF. The CDR3 DNA is TGTGCCAGCAGCCTGGACAGGGCGCACAATGAGCAGTTCTTC.

This sequence joins TRBV9 and TRBJ1-1; no definite D call. Germline V gives CDR1 SGDLS, CDR2 YYNGEE. Trimming cost V 0 bases and J 1 base, with 7 bases left between them. The CDR3 is 14 residues long. The CDR3 reads CASSVGGWNTEAFF. In DNA form, the CDR3 reads TGTGCCAGCAGCGTAGGCGGGTGGAACACTGAAGCTTTCTTT.

V and J are TRBV11-2 and TRBJ2-3; D possibly corresponds to TRBD2 (6 bases). Trimming left V 1 base short and J 11 bases short, with 7 bases between. This CDR3 contains 11 residues. The germline V gene has CDR1 SGHAT and CDR2 FQNNGV. The CDR3, as DNA: TGTGCCAGCAGCTTAGGCGGGATGCAGTATTTT. It specifies CASSLGGMQYF.

The chain has TRBV28 and TRBJ1-1; 7 positions match TRBD1. The CDR3 is 13 amino acids. Germline values: CDR1 MDHEN, CDR2 SYDVKM. The CDR3 bases are TGTGCAGCGCGGGGGACAGAGAACACTGAAGCTTTCTTT. This encodes CAARGTENTEAFF.

This clone was seen a few times. The gene calls are TRBV4-2 and TRBJ1-2; 7 nucleotides line up with TRBD1. Germline V gene lookup returns CDR1 LGHNA and CDR2 YNFKEQ. V was clipped by 3 bases and J by 7 bases; unmatched bases: 11. The CDR3 is 15 residues long. CDR3 sequence reads: CASSQEYRQGGGYTF. The CDR3 DNA sequence: TGTGCCAGCAGCCAGGAATACCGACAGGGAGGTGGCTACACCTTC.

The J gene is TRBJ2-1, the V gene TRBV6-5, with no clear D. Germline-derived CDR1 and CDR2 are MNHEY and SVGAGI. Trimming removed 2 bases at V and 6 bases at J, with 14 bases between. The CDR3 sequence is 15 residues long. The CDR3 spells CASSYLVDRLNEQFF. CDR3 nucleotides: TGTGCCAGCAGTTACCTGGTGGACCGCCTCAATGAGCAGTTCTTC.

This clone has a handful of counts. One end of the junction does not line up with germline, which may come from a read error. The rearrangement joins TRBV7-7 to TRBJ2-1; 9 positions match TRBD2. The CDR3 has 15 amino acids. Germline lookup yields CDR1 SSHAT and CDR2 FNYEAQ (reference sequence). This CDR3 is CASSPDSGSGDEQFF. CDR3 nucleotide sequence: TGTGCTAGCAGCCCCGATAGCGGGAGTGGGGATGAGCAGTTCTTC. Based on the CDR3 plus reference TRBV7-7 and TRBJ2-1, the full variable domain is GAGVSQSPRYKVTKRGQDVTLRCDPISSHATLYWYQQALGQGPEFLTYFNYEAQPDKSGLPSDRFSAERPEGSISTLTIQRTEQRDSAMYRCASSPDSGSGDEQFFGPGTRLTVL.

The V call is TRBV2, the J call TRBJ2-7; D is uncertain. The germline gives CDR1 SNHLY, CDR2 FYNNEI. This CDR3 comprises 10 residues. V was clipped by 3 bases and J by 10 bases, with 7 bases between them. CDR3 in DNA: TGTGCCAGCAGTGATTCGTCACAGTACTTC. Amino acids: CASSDSSQYF. Full variable domain (remainder filled in from reference TRBV2 and TRBJ2-7): EPEVTQTPSHQVTQMGQEVILRCVPISNHLYFYWYRQILGQKVEFLVSFYNNEISEKSEIFDDQFSVERPDGSNFTLKIRSTKLEDSAMYFCASSDSSQYFGPGTRLTVT.